Following are 14 T cell receptor beta chains from one sample sequenced in a study of control samples from healthy donors and cancer patients. The repertoire was sequenced with immunoSEQ multiplex PCR; TCRdb's copy has only in-frame clones and lacks some. Among about 410,000 clones, approximately 92% were seen once, and the ten largest hold 5% to 8%. Sequencing input: PBMCs. The receptors shown here come from a man in his forties or fifties with head and neck cancer.

V is TRBV5-1 and J is TRBJ1-1, with 7 bases identical to TRBD1. Per germline, CDR1 SGHRS and CDR2 YFSETQ. V lost 1 base and J lost 4; bases outside the gene matches: 4. The CDR3 runs to 14 residues. The CDR3: CASSLTRGATEAFF. The CDR3, as DNA: TGCGCCAGCAGCTTGACCAGGGGGGCCACTGAAGCTTTCTTT.

The chain uses TRBV9 and TRBJ2-7; 10 nucleotides align to TRBD2. Germline V CDR1 and CDR2: SGDLS, YYNGEE. The ends lost 0 bases at V and 5 bases at J; junction bases unmatched: 8. The CDR3 loop spans 16 amino acids. The CDR3 is CASSVAPAGGPHEQYF. DNA of the CDR3: TGTGCCAGCAGCGTAGCTCCAGCGGGGGGGCCGCACGAGCAGTACTTC.

This chain joins TRBV18 and TRBJ1-6; the D gene is possibly TRBD1 (5 bases). The germline gives CDR1 KGHSH, CDR2 LQKENI. Trimming pared 6 bases from V and 8 bases from J, leaving 17 bases between. This CDR3 is 15 amino acids long. CDR3 loop: CASSYNRPGHSPLHF. In DNA, the CDR3 is TGTGCCAGCTCCTACAATAGACCGGGGCATTCACCCCTCCACTTT.

The chain is built from TRBV6-5 and TRBJ1-1; D may be TRBD1 (6 bases). The CDR3 totals 16 residues. Germline V gives CDR1 MNHEY, CDR2 SVGAGI. Trimming cost V 4 bases and J 3 bases, with 18 bases left between them. DNA for the CDR3: TGTGCCAGCAGTTCCGAAAGGACAGAGAGGGACACTGAAGCTTTCTTT. It translates to CASSSERTERDTEAFF.

This chain links TRBV9 with TRBJ1-2; 8 bases align to TRBD1. Germline-derived CDR1 and CDR2 are SGDLS and YYNGEE. The V and J ends lost 1 base and 4 bases, in that order; junction bases with no gene match: 9. The CDR3 length is 16 residues. CDR3 in amino acids: CASSVLPGQDFYGYTF. CDR3 nucleotides: TGTGCCAGCAGCGTATTACCGGGACAGGACTTCTATGGCTACACCTTC.

V is TRBV2 and J is TRBJ2-5, with 7 nucleotides matching TRBD2. The germline gives CDR1 SNHLY, CDR2 FYNNEI. CDR3 size: 14 residues. V was clipped by 1 base and J by 5 bases; unmatched bases: 4. CDR3 nucleotides: TGTGCCAGCAGTGAAGGGCGGGGAGGGGAGACCCAGTACTTC. This codes for CASSEGRGGETQYF.

This clone came up once. The chain has TRBV11-2 and TRBJ2-2; D gene uncertain. Trimming shortened V by 2 bases and J by 6 bases, and 13 bases separated the two germline ends. CDR3 size: 15 residues. CDR1 is SGHAT, CDR2 FQNNGV, per germline. The CDR3 protein is CASSLSGIAAGELFF. The CDR3, as DNA: TGTGCCAGCAGCTTAAGTGGGATAGCAGCCGGGGAGCTGTTTTTT.

CDR3 sequence reads: CASSEGDEAFF. In nucleotides, the CDR3 is TGTGCCAGCAGTGAGGGAGATGAAGCTTTCTTT. The chain links TRBV2 to TRBJ1-1; D not resolved. V lost 3 bases and J lost 7, with 6 bases in between. Per the germline V gene, CDR1 is SNHLY and CDR2 is FYNNEI. The CDR3 runs 11 residues.

The rearrangement links TRBV6-5 to TRBJ2-7; D might be TRBD1 (6 bases). Trimming took off 6 bases at V and 1 base at J, with 16 bases between the two ends. The CDR3 sequence is 15 residues long. Per the germline V gene, CDR1 is MNHEY and CDR2 is SVGAGI. The CDR3: CASRSGVIGSYEQYF. The DNA of the CDR3 is TGTGCCAGCAGGTCAGGGGTCATTGGATCCTACGAGCAGTACTTC.

This chain joins TRBV19 and TRBJ1-5, with D perhaps matching TRBD1 (6 bases). The CDR3 totals 15 residues. The germline V gene has CDR1 LNHDA and CDR2 SQIVND (reference sequence). V lost 5 bases and J lost 4, with 15 bases in between. Here the CDR3 reads CASSRWGTQNQPQHF. The CDR3 DNA follows: TGTGCCAGTAGTCGGTGGGGGACACAAAATCAGCCCCAGCATTTT.

The V and J genes are TRBV15 and TRBJ2-2; D uncertain. Germline V gene data show CDR1 as LNHNV and CDR2 as YYDKDF (reference sequence). V dropped 4 bases and J dropped 0 bases, with 12 bases sitting between them. This CDR3 comprises 16 residues. The DNA of the CDR3 is TGTGCCACCAGCACAGAAGTTTTTACGAACACCGGGGAGCTGTTTTTT. Residues: CATSTEVFTNTGELFF. Based on the CDR3 plus reference TRBV15 and TRBJ2-2, the full variable domain is DAMVIQNPRYQVTQFGKPVTLSCSQTLNHNVMYWYQQKSSQAPKLLFHYYDKDFNNEADTPDNFQSRRPNTSFCFLDIRSPGLGDTAMYLCATSTEVFTNTGELFFGEGSRLTVL.

The chain recombines TRBV7-3 with TRBJ2-1; 12 nucleotides line up with TRBD2. Germline V gene data show CDR1 as SGHTA and CDR2 as FQGTGA. The V and J ends lost 5 bases and 6 bases, in that order; junction bases with no gene match: 11. There are 17 residues in the CDR3. The CDR3 bases are TGTGCCAGCAGCCCCTGGACTAGCGGGACGTTCGGCAATGAGCAGTTCTTC. Its translation is CASSPWTSGTFGNEQFF. The complete variable domain, with remaining parts taken from reference TRBV7-3 and TRBJ2-1, reads GAGVSQTPSNKVTEKGKYVELRCDPISGHTALYWYRQSLGQGPEFLIYFQGTGAADDSGLPNDRFFAVRPEGSVSTLKIQRTERGDSAVYLCASSPWTSGTFGNEQFFGPGTRLTVL.

V gene TRBV4-1 combines with J gene TRBJ2-5; 7 bases match TRBD1. V shed 1 base, J shed 5 bases, and the junction held 4 bases outside the gene matches. Germline V gives CDR1 MGHRA, CDR2 YSYEKL. This CDR3 comprises 14 residues. CDR3 sequence (DNA): TGCGCCAGCAGCCAAGGGACAGGATTGGAGACCCAGTACTTC. Protein sequence: CASSQGTGLETQYF.

The chain combines TRBV6-5 with TRBJ2-1; 10 bases are shared with TRBD2. The J segment lost 5 bases and the V segment lost 6 bases, leaving 4 bases of the junction unmatched. CDR1 is MNHEY and CDR2 is SVGAGI in the germline V gene. The CDR3 length is 14 residues. The CDR3 bases are TGTGCCAGCAGCCTGGGACTAGCGAACAATGAGCAGTTCTTC. Translation: CASSLGLANNEQFF.